This T cell receptor beta chain was recovered during a study of early stage breast cancer tumors. At the level of the study: Of fewer than 20 invasive breast tumors, twelve were hormone receptor-positive, HER2-negative.

CDR3 length: 13 amino acids. V shed 1 base and J shed 1 base, with 4 bases lying between them. The germline gives CDR1 MNHEY, CDR2 SMNVEV (reference sequence). In its sample, this clone was seen once. Repertoires were generated with immunoSEQ multiplex PCR, while TCRdb's copy carries only in-frame clones and drops some. The sample carries 8,500 to 10,000 clones, more than 60% recorded once. The chain has TRBV27 and TRBJ1-1, with unresolved D. Sequencing input: normal breast tissue next to the tumor. The sequence derives from a person aged 35 to 50 with breast cancer. DNA for the CDR3: TGTGCCAGCAGTTTATTAGGGAACACTGAAGCTTTCTTT. It codes for CASSLLGNTEAFF.